This TCR beta chain was recovered during a study of cytomegalovirus exposure and HLA in healthy donors. The CDR3 spans 14 residues. V shed 4 bases and J 3 bases; nucleotides not matched to a gene: 0. CDR1 and CDR2 (germline): MGHDK, SYGVNS. PCR amplification relied on 60 Vbeta primers (plus 13 Jbeta primers). Sequencing was performed with immunoSEQ multiplex PCR; in TCRdb, only in-frame clones are kept and a portion is missing. The sample shows some 98,000 clones, more than 60% of them seen only once. Each donor's status was that of a healthy bone marrow donor. Study outcomes and limitations: Among immune exposure information, only CMV serostatus was available. While the bulk of TCR sequences proved rare, some public TCRs turned up in many donors. Later analysis associated a missense DCLRE1C variant with TCR beta V- and J-gene trimming.

This clone was picked up many times. As yet, its antigen is unknown. The sample was PBMCs. This chain links TRBV25-1 with TRBJ2-2, with 9 bases lining up with TRBD1. The sequence came from a man aged 50 or older in good health and CMV-seronegative. The CDR3 loop reads CASSGTGDTGELFF. The CDR3 nucleotides read TGTGCCAGCAGTGGGACAGGGGACACCGGGGAGCTGTTTTTT.